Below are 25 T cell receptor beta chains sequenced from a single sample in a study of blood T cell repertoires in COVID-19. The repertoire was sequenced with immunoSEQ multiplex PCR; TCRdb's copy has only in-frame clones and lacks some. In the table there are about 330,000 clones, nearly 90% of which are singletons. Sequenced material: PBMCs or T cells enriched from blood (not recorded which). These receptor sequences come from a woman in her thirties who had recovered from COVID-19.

The CDR3 nucleotides read TGCGCCAGCAGCCAAGTGCGGGGCGTTTCGGATGGCTACACCTTC. Encoded protein: CASSQVRGVSDGYTF. The rearrangement uses TRBV4-1 and TRBJ1-2; possible D gene TRBD1, 5 bases. Germline V gene sequence: CDR1 MGHRA, CDR2 YSYEKL. CDR3 length: 15 residues. The V gene lost 1 base and the J gene lost 6 bases, with 15 bases spanning the gap.

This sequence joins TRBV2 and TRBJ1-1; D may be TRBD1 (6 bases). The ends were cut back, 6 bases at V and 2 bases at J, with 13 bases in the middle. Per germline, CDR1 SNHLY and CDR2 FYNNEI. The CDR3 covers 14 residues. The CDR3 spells CASSGDRSNTEAFF. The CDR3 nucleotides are TGTGCCAGCAGCGGAGACAGGTCTAACACTGAAGCTTTCTTT.

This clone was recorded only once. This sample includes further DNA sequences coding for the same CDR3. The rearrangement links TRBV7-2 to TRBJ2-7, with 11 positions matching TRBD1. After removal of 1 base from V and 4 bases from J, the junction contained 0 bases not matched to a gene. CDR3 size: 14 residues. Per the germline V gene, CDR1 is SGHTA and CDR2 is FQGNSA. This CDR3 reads CASSLGDRGYEQYF. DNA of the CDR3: TGTGCCAGCAGCTTAGGGGACAGGGGGTACGAGCAGTACTTC.

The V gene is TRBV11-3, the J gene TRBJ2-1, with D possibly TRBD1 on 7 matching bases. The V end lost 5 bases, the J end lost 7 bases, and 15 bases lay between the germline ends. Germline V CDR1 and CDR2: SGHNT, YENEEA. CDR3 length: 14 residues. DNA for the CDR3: TGTGCCAGCAGCCCCCCAGGGGGGTCGAATGAGCAGTTCTTC. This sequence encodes CASSPPGGSNEQFF. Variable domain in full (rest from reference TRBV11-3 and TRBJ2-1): EAGVVQSPRYKIIEKKQPVAFWCNPISGHNTLYWYLQNLGQGPELLIRYENEEAVDDSQLPKDRFSAERLKGVDSTLKIQPAELGDSAVYLCASSPPGGSNEQFFGPGTRLTVL.

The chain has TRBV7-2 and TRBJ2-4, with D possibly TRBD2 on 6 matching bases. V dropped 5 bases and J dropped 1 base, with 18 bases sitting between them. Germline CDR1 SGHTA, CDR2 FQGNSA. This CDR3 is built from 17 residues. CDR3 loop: CASSPGGAPGAKNIQYF. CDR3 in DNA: TGTGCCAGCAGCCCCGGCGGGGCTCCGGGGGCCAAAAACATTCAGTACTTC. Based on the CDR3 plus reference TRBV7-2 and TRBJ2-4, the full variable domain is GAGVSQSPSNKVTEKGKDVELRCDPISGHTALYWYRQSLGQGLEFLIYFQGNSAPDKSGLPSDRFSAERTGGSVSTLTIQRTQQEDSAVYLCASSPGGAPGAKNIQYFGAGTRLSVL.

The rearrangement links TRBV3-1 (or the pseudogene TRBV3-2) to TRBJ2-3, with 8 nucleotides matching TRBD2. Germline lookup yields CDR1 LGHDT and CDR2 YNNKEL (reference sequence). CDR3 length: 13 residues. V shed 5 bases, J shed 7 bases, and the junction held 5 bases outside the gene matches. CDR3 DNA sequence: TGTGCCAGCAGCATGCGGGGGGAACATACGCAGTATTTT. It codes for CASSMRGEHTQYF.

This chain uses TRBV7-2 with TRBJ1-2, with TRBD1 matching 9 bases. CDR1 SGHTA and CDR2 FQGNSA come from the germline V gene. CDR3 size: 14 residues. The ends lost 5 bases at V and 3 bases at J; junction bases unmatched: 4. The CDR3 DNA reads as TGTGCCAGCAGCCCTCGGACAGGGGACTATGGCTACACCTTC. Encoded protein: CASSPRTGDYGYTF. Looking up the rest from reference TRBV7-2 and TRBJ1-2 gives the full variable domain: GAGVSQSPSNKVTEKGKDVELRCDPISGHTALYWYRQSLGQGLEFLIYFQGNSAPDKSGLPSDRFSAERTGGSVSTLTIQRTQQEDSAVYLCASSPRTGDYGYTFGSGTRLTVV.

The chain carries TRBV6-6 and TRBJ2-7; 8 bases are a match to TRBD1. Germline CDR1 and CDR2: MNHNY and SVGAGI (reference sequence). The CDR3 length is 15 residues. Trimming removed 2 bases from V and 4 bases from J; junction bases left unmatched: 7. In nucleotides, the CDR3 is TGTGCCAGCAGTTACGGAGGACAGGGTCAGTACGAGCAGTACTTC. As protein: CASSYGGQGQYEQYF.

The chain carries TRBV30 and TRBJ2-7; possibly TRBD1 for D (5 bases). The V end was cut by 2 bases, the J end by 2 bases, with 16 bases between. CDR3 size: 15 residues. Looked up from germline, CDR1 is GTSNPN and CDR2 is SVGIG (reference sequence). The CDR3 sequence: CAWSRDPGRAYEQYF. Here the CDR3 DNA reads TGTGCCTGGAGTCGCGATCCGGGCAGGGCCTACGAGCAGTACTTC. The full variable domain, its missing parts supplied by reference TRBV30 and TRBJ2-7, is SQTIHQWPATLVQPVGSPLSLECTVEGTSNPNLYWYRQAAGRGLQLLFYSVGIGQISSEVPQNLSASRPQDRQFILSSKKLLLSDSGFYLCAWSRDPGRAYEQYFGPGTRLTVT.

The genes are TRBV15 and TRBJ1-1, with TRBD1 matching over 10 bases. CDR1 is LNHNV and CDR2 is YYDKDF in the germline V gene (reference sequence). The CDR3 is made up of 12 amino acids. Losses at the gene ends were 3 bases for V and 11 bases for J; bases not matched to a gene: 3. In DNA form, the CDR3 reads TGTGCCACCAGCAGCCCGGACAGGGGGGCTTTCTTT. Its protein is CATSSPDRGAFF.

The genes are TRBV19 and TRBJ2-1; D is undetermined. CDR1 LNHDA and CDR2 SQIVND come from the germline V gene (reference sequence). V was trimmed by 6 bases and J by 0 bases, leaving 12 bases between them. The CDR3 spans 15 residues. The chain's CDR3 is CASSPSESSYNEQFF. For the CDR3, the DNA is TGTGCCAGTAGCCCTAGTGAGAGCTCCTACAATGAGCAGTTCTTC.

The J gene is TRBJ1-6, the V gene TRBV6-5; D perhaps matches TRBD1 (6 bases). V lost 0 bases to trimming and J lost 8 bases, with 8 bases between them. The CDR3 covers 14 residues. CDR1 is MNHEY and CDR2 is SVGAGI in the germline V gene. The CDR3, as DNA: TGTGCCAGCAGTTACTCGGACAGCCATTCACCCCTCCACTTT. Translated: CASSYSDSHSPLHF.

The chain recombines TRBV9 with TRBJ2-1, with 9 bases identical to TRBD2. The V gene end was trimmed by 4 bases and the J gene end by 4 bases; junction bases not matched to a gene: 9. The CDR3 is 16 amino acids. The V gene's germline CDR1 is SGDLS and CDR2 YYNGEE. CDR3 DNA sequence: TGTGCCAGCAGCACCCTAGCGGGGAGACTTTACAATGAGCAGTTCTTC. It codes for CASSTLAGRLYNEQFF.

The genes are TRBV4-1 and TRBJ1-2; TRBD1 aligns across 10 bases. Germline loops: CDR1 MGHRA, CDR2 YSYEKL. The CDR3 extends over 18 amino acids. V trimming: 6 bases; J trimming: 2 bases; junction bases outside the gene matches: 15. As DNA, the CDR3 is TGCGCCAGCAGTCCCATCAGAAGGGGGACAGGGGACAACTATGGCTACACCTTC. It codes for CASSPIRRGTGDNYGYTF.

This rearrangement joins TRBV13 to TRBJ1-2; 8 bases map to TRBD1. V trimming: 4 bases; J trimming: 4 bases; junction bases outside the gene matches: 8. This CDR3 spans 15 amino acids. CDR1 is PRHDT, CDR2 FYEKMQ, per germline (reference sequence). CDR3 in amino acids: CASSSQQTGVYGYTF. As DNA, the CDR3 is TGTGCCAGCAGCTCCCAACAGACAGGGGTCTATGGCTACACCTTC.

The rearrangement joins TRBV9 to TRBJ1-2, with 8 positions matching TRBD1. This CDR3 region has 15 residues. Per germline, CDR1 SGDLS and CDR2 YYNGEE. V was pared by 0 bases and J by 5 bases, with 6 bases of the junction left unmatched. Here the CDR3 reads CASSVEPGGLYGYTF. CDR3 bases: TGTGCCAGCAGCGTAGAACCAGGGGGCTTATATGGCTACACCTTC.

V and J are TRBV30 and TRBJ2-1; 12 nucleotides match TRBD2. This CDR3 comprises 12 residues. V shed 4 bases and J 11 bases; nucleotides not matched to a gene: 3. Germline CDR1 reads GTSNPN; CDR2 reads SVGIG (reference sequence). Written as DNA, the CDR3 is TGTGCCTGGACTAGCGGGGGGGTTCAGCAGTTCTTC. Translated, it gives CAWTSGGVQQFF.

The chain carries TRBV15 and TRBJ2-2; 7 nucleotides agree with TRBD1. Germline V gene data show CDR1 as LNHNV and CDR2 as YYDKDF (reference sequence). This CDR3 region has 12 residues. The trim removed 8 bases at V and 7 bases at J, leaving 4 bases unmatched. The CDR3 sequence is CATETGVGELFF. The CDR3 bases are TGTGCCACCGAAACAGGGGTCGGGGAGCTGTTTTTT.

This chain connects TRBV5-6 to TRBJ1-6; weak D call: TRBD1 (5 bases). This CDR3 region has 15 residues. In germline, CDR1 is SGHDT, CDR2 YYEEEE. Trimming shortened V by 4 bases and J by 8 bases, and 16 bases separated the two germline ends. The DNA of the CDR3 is TGTGCCAGCAGCCCGACAGTTATGTGGGATTCACCCCTCCACTTT. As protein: CASSPTVMWDSPLHF.

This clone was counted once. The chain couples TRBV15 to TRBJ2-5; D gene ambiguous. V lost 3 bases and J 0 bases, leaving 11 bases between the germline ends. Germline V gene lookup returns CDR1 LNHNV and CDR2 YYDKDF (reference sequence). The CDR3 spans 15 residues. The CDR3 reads CATSREALYQETQYF. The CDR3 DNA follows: TGTGCCACCAGCAGGGAAGCGTTGTACCAAGAGACCCAGTACTTC.

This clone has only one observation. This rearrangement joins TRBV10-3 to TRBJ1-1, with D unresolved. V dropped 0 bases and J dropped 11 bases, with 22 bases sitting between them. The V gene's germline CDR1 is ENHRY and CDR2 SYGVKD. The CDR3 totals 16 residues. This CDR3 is CAISESQAGSGFVAFF. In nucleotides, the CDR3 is TGTGCCATCAGTGAGTCCCAGGCGGGGAGCGGCTTCGTTGCTTTCTTT.

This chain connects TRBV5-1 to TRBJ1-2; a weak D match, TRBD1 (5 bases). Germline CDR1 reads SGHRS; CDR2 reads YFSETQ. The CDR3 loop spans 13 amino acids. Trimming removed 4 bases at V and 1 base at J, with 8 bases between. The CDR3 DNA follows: TGCGCCAGCAGCGAGACAGTTAACTATGGCTACACCTTC. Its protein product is CASSETVNYGYTF.

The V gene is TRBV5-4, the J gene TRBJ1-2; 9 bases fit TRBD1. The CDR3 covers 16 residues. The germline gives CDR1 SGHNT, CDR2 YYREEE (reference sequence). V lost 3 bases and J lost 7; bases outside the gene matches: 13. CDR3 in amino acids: CASSSAKQGAEGGYTF. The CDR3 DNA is TGTGCCAGCAGCTCCGCAAAACAGGGGGCTGAGGGTGGCTACACCTTC.

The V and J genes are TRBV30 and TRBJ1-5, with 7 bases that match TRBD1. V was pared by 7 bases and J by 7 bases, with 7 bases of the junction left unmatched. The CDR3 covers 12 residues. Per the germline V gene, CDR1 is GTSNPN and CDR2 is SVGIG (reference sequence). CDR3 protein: CASRTGGQPQHF. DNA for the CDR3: TGTGCCTCCAGGACAGGCGGACAGCCCCAGCATTTT. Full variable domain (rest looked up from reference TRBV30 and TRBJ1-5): SQTIHQWPATLVQPVGSPLSLECTVEGTSNPNLYWYRQAAGRGLQLLFYSVGIGQISSEVPQNLSASRPQDRQFILSSKKLLLSDSGFYLCASRTGGQPQHFGDGTRLSIL.

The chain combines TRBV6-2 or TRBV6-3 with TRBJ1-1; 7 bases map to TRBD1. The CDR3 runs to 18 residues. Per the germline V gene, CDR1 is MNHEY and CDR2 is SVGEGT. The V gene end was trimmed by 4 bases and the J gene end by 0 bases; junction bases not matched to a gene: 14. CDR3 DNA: TGTGCCAGCAGTTCCCCCTCCGGCTGGACAGGCGTGAACACTGAAGCTTTCTTT. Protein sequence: CASSSPSGWTGVNTEAFF.